This T cell receptor beta chain came from a study of monozygotic twins with inflammatory bowel disease. From its re-call of the 5' RACE reads, TCRdb lists each CDR3 protein once, without DNA. The sample has 300,000 to 350,000 distinct CDR3 sequences; the top ten hold under 2.5%. Germline V gene sequence: CDR1 SGHTA, CDR2 FQGNSA. The CDR3 spans 14 residues. The rearrangement uses TRBV7-2 and TRBJ1-4; the D call from TCRdb, TRBD1, cannot be confirmed without DNA. The sample comprised blood. This receptor was taken from a human donor with ulcerative colitis or Crohn's disease, or a healthy co-twin of an affected twin (not recorded which). CDR3: CASSAGHPGEKLFF. Looking up the rest from reference TRBV7-2 and TRBJ1-4 gives the full variable domain: GAGVSQSPSNKVTEKGKDVELRCDPISGHTALYWYRQSLGQGLEFLIYFQGNSAPDKSGLPSDRFSAERTGGSVSTLTIQRTQQEDSAVYLCASSAGHPGEKLFFGSGTQLSVL.